The 13 T cell receptor beta chains presented below share a single source sample, sequenced in a study of T cell responses to AZD1222 COVID-19 vaccine. Method: immunoSEQ multiplex PCR; TCRdb's copy keeps in-frame clones and lacks some. The sample holds around 140,000 clones, just over 85% seen once. This specimen was peripheral blood, taken 28 days after the second AZD1222 dose. These receptors were obtained from an adult who received the AZD1222 COVID-19 vaccine.

This chain joins TRBV2 and TRBJ2-2, with TRBD2 matching 8 bases. CDR1 and CDR2 (germline): SNHLY, FYNNEI. Trimming at V came to 3 bases and at J to 14 bases, leaving 8 bases not matched to a gene. The CDR3 is made up of 13 amino acids. Here the CDR3 reads CASSELRGGQLFF. DNA of the CDR3: TGTGCCAGCAGTGAGCTTCGGGGGGGTCAACTGTTTTTT.

This clone was recorded a few times. The V and J genes are TRBV3-1 (or the pseudogene TRBV3-2) and TRBJ1-1; D unresolved. There are 9 residues in the CDR3. V lost 0 bases to trimming and J lost 11 bases, with 1 base between them. Germline V gene data show CDR1 as LGHDT and CDR2 as YNNKEL (reference sequence). CDR3 in amino acids: CASSQEAFF. CDR3 in DNA: TGTGCCAGCAGCCAAGAGGCTTTCTTT.

V usage is TRBV5-8 and J usage is TRBJ1-3; D may be TRBD1 (5 bases). The germline V and J ends were trimmed by 1 base and 3 bases, with 8 bases remaining between them. This CDR3 spans 14 amino acids. CDR1 is SGHTS, CDR2 YDEGEE, per germline. CDR3 region: CASSLWGLGNTIYF. CDR3 bases: TGTGCCAGCAGCTTGTGGGGACTTGGAAACACCATATATTTT. Full variable domain (missing parts from reference TRBV5-8 and TRBJ1-3): EAGVTQSPTHLIKTRGQQATLRCSPISGHTSVYWYQQALGLGLQFLLWYDEGEERNRGNFPPRFSGRQFPNYSSELNVNALELEDSALYLCASSLWGLGNTIYFGEGSWLTVV.

This clone was recorded once. The CDR3 here is CASSYASSYEQYF. The CDR3 DNA follows: TGTGCCAGCAGTTATGCGAGCTCCTACGAGCAGTACTTC. The V call is TRBV6-5, the J call TRBJ2-7; D gene unclear. Germline V gene lookup returns CDR1 MNHEY and CDR2 SVGAGI. This CDR3 comprises 13 residues. The V and J ends lost 3 bases and 0 bases respectively, with 6 bases between them.

This chain joins TRBV11-2 and TRBJ2-1; the match to TRBD2 covers 11 bases. In germline, CDR1 is SGHAT, CDR2 FQNNGV. The CDR3 runs 15 residues. The V and J ends lost 3 bases and 6 bases, in that order; junction bases with no gene match: 4. The CDR3 loop reads CASSFLAGGINEQFF. In nucleotides, the CDR3 is TGTGCCAGCAGCTTCCTAGCGGGAGGAATCAATGAGCAGTTCTTC.

The rearrangement uses TRBV7-9 and TRBJ1-1, with unresolved D. The CDR3 length is 12 residues. CDR1 and CDR2 (germline): SEHNR, FQNEAQ (reference sequence). V shed 0 bases and J shed 10 bases, with 9 bases lying between them. CDR3 in DNA: TGTGCCAGCAGCTTAGCGCCGGAACGAGCTTTCTTT. It is translated as CASSLAPERAFF. Supplemented by reference TRBV7-9 and TRBJ1-1, the full variable domain reads DTGVSQNPRHKITKRGQNVTFRCDPISEHNRLYWYRQTLGQGPEFLTYFQNEAQLEKSRLLSDRFSAERPKGSFSTLEIQRTEQGDSAMYLCASSLAPERAFFGQGTRLTVV.

V usage is TRBV18 and J usage is TRBJ1-4, with 7 bases aligning to TRBD1. Trimming took 8 bases from V and 6 from J; bases not matched to a gene: 12. The CDR3 extends over 15 amino acids. Per the germline V gene, CDR1 is KGHSH and CDR2 is LQKENI. The CDR3 region is CASGTVPGIDEKLFF. DNA for the CDR3: TGTGCCAGCGGGACAGTCCCAGGGATCGATGAAAAACTGTTTTTT. Full variable domain (missing parts from reference TRBV18 and TRBJ1-4): NAGVMQNPRHLVRRRGQEARLRCSPMKGHSHVYWYRQLPEEGLKFMVYLQKENIIDESGMPKERFSAEFPKEGPSILRIQQVVRGDSAAYFCASGTVPGIDEKLFFGSGTQLSVL.

V and J are TRBV2 and TRBJ1-4; the match to TRBD1 covers 9 bases. The CDR3 has 16 residues. The germline V gene has CDR1 SNHLY and CDR2 FYNNEI. After removal of 6 bases from V and 4 bases from J, the junction contained 9 bases not matched to a gene. The CDR3 DNA follows: TGTGCCAGCAGCCGGACAGGGGCTTTGCATAATGAAAAACTGTTTTTT. This sequence encodes CASSRTGALHNEKLFF.

This chain joins TRBV6-5 and TRBJ1-2; tentatively, D is TRBD1 (5 bases). CDR1 and CDR2 (germline): MNHEY, SVGAGI. The CDR3 covers 15 residues. V lost 7 bases to trimming and J lost 3 bases, with 18 bases between them. CDR3 nucleotides: TGTGCCAGCAAAACTCGTTGGCGGGGGGACTATGGCTACACCTTC. This encodes CASKTRWRGDYGYTF.

This chain uses TRBV5-1 with TRBJ2-5; the D is unclear. CDR3 length: 13 amino acids. V was clipped by 7 bases and J by 1 base, with 11 bases between them. CDR1 and CDR2 (germline): SGHRS, YFSETQ. The CDR3 sequence is CASSSWGQETQYF. Written as DNA, the CDR3 is TGCGCCAGCTCGAGTTGGGGCCAAGAGACCCAGTACTTC.

The J gene is TRBJ1-2, the V gene TRBV30; 9 bases map to TRBD1. Germline V gene lookup returns CDR1 GTSNPN and CDR2 SVGIG (reference sequence). The length of the CDR3 is 16 residues. V was clipped by 5 bases and J by 8 bases; unmatched bases: 18. For the CDR3, the DNA is TGTGCCTGGGATCTAACAGGGGGCGATTCATTACAGGGCTACACCTTC. Translated: CAWDLTGGDSLQGYTF.

This chain links TRBV28 with TRBJ2-4; TRBD2 matches 11 bases. The CDR3 covers 15 residues. With 5 bases clipped from V and 11 bases from J, the junction kept 11 bases outside the gene matches. Germline V CDR1 and CDR2: MDHEN, SYDVKM. CDR3 protein: CASSPLASGGLFQYF. The DNA of the CDR3 is TGTGCCAGCAGTCCCCTGGCTAGCGGGGGGTTGTTTCAGTACTTC.

This clone was detected only a few times. This chain connects TRBV11-2 to TRBJ2-3; 8 nucleotides line up with TRBD1. The length of the CDR3 is 15 residues. Germline CDR1 is SGHAT and CDR2 is FQNNGV. V lost 3 bases and J lost 4; bases outside the gene matches: 6. CDR3 amino acids: CASSFSGQEADTQYF. The CDR3 DNA is TGTGCCAGCAGCTTTTCGGGACAGGAGGCAGATACGCAGTATTTT.